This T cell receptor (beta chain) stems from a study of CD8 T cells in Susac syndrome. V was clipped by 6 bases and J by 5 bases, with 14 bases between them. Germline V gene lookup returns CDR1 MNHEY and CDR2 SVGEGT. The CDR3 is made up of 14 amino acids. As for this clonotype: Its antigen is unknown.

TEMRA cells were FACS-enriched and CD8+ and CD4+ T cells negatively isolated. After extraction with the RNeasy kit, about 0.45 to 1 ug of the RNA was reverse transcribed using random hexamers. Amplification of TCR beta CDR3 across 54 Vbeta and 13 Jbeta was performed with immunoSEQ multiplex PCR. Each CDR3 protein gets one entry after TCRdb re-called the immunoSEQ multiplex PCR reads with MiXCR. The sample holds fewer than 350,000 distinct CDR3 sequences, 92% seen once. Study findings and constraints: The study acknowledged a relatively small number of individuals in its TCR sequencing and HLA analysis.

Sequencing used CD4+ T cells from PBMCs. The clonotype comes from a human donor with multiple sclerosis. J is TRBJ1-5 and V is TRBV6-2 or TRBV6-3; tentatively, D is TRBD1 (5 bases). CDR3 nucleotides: TGTGCCAGCAGGAAAACCGGGGGAGATCAGCCCCAGCATTTT. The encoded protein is CASRKTGGDQPQHF.